This TCR beta chain came from a study of blood T cell repertoires in COVID-19. Study in general: Material from acute and convalescent COVID-19 was sourced from the United States, Italy and Spain. Sample material is recorded as cDNA or gDNA derived from T cells, B-cell-depleted T cells, or PBMCs.

The germline V and J ends were trimmed by 8 bases and 2 bases, with 9 bases remaining between them. This CDR3 has 12 amino acids. The V gene's germline CDR1 is MDHEN and CDR2 SYDVKM. This clone has more than one count but fewer than ten. How the authors handled the data: Researchers report that nucleated cell counts were estimated from reference gene primer amplification. Produced via immunoSEQ multiplex PCR; TCRdb's table is partial and in-frame only. The DNA gave D and trimming, while V, J and clone size come from that table. The data contain approximately 150,000 clones, about 86% of them singletons.

J is TRBJ1-1 and V is TRBV28; a possible D gene is TRBD1 (5 bases). The sequencing input was peripheral blood. This clonotype was obtained from a woman aged 55-69 years with acute or convalescent COVID-19. CDR3 loop: CASGGRNTEAFF. The CDR3 nucleotides are TGTGCCAGCGGGGGGAGAAACACTGAAGCTTTCTTT.